Listed below are T cell receptor beta chains from one sample, sequenced in a study of cytomegalovirus exposure and HLA in healthy donors. Some clones are missing from TCRdb's copy, which holds only in-frame ones; the method was immunoSEQ multiplex PCR. The sample holds 90,000 or so clones; 96% are singletons and the top ten take roughly 0.78%. Sample: PBMCs. Receptor source: a man younger than 35 in good health and CMV-seronegative. CDR3s include the opening cysteine and the closing phenylalanine or tryptophan. A D gene is named only where the DNA matches it firmly. Clone size is shown for a subset of rows, as once, few, many or a class of expanded clone.

TRBV2	-	TRBJ2-2	-	CASSGTGNTGELFF	TGTGCCAGCAGTGGTACGGGTAACACCGGGGAGCTGTTTTTT
TRBV2	-	TRBJ2-3	TRBD1	CASRYGQGSDTQYF	TGTGCCAGCAGATACGGACAGGGGTCGGATACGCAGTATTTT
TRBV27	-	TRBJ1-1	-	CASSLSPTGGTEAFF	TGTGCCAGCAGTTTATCCCCCACCGGGGGCACTGAAGCTTTCTTT
TRBV19	-	TRBJ1-4	-	CASSTGATNEKLFF	TGTGCCAGTAGTACAGGGGCTACTAATGAAAAACTGTTTTTT
TRBV11-3	once	TRBJ2-3	-	CASSQRSGGAADTQYF	TGTGCCAGCAGCCAGCGGTCGGGGGGCGCCGCAGATACGCAGTATTTT
TRBV7-9	-	TRBJ2-7	TRBD1	CASSLGQGPSEQYF	TGTGCCAGCAGCTTGGGACAGGGTCCTTCCGAGCAGTACTTC
TRBV28	-	TRBJ2-1	TRBD1	CASSFPPGTGGQNEQFF	TGTGCCAGCAGCTTCCCCCCCGGGACAGGGGGGCAAAATGAGCAGTTCTTC
TRBV28	-	TRBJ2-3	-	CASSWGFRGSTDTQYF	TGTGCCAGCAGTTGGGGGTTTCGGGGGAGCACAGATACGCAGTATTTT
TRBV7-8	-	TRBJ2-3	TRBD2	CASSTRLATTDTQYF	TGTGCCAGCAGCACCCGACTAGCAACCACAGATACGCAGTATTTT
TRBV7-2	-	TRBJ1-2	-	CASSGARTYGYTF	TGTGCCAGCAGCGGGGCGAGGACCTATGGCTACACCTTC
TRBV18	-	TRBJ2-7	TRBD1	CASSPGTGGDEQYF	TGTGCCAGCTCACCCGGGACAGGGGGCGACGAGCAGTACTTC
TRBV15	-	TRBJ2-1	TRBD2	CATSPLGGGPNWNEQFF	TGTGCCACCAGCCCACTGGGGGGAGGGCCGAACTGGAATGAGCAGTTCTTC
TRBV6-1	-	TRBJ1-2	TRBD1	CASSPLWTGEVGYTF	TGTGCCAGCAGTCCCCTATGGACAGGGGAGGTCGGCTACACCTTC
TRBV6-5	-	TRBJ2-2	-	CASSYSIQGPGELFF	TGTGCCAGCAGTTACTCGATTCAGGGGCCCGGGGAGCTGTTTTTT
TRBV7-9	-	TRBJ2-1	-	CASSYVLDGGRTYNEQFF	TGTGCCAGCAGCTATGTATTAGACGGGGGGCGCACCTACAATGAGCAGTTCTTC
TRBV27	-	TRBJ2-3	TRBD2	CASSLAGGLPEQYF	TGTGCCAGCAGTTTAGCGGGAGGGTTGCCTGAGCAGTATTTT
TRBV6-5	-	TRBJ2-7	TRBD2	CASSRLAGANEQYF	TGTGCCAGCAGCCGACTAGCGGGAGCGAACGAGCAGTACTTC
TRBV5-1	-	TRBJ2-7	TRBD1	CASSLPTGDPYEQYF	TGCGCCAGCAGCTTACCAACAGGGGACCCCTACGAGCAGTACTTC
TRBV6-5	-	TRBJ2-1	-	CASSYSGASSYNEQFF	TGTGCCAGCAGTTACTCGGGGGCAAGCTCCTACAATGAGCAGTTCTTC
TRBV19	-	TRBJ2-2	TRBD1	CASSIGTAGTPGELFF	TGTGCCAGTAGTATCGGGACAGCCGGGACCCCCGGGGAGCTGTTTTTT
TRBV9	-	TRBJ2-1	-	CASRSPESSYNEQFF	TGTGCCAGCAGGTCCCCTGAGAGCTCCTACAATGAGCAGTTCTTC
TRBV5-1	-	TRBJ1-1	TRBD1	CASSLVAGGDTEAFF	TGCGCCAGCAGCTTGGTGGCAGGGGGAGACACTGAAGCTTTCTTT
TRBV4-1	-	TRBJ2-5	TRBD2	CASSPALAGGYETQYF	TGCGCCAGCAGCCCCGCTCTAGCGGGAGGTTATGAGACCCAGTACTTC
TRBV5-4	-	TRBJ1-4	TRBD1	CASSIVPGQGANEKLFF	TGTGCCAGCAGCATCGTCCCGGGACAGGGGGCGAATGAAAAACTGTTTTTT
TRBV30	-	TRBJ2-7	-	CAWSGEESSYEQYF	TGTGCCTGGAGTGGAGAGGAGAGCTCCTACGAGCAGTACTTC
TRBV11-3	-	TRBJ2-2	TRBD2	CASRRGRVDTGELFF	TGTGCCAGCAGACGCGGGAGAGTGGACACCGGGGAGCTGTTTTTT
TRBV29-1	-	TRBJ1-1	TRBD1	CSGKRGQGSTEAFF	TGCAGCGGGAAAAGGGGACAGGGGAGCACTGAAGCTTTCTTT
TRBV30	-	TRBJ1-1	-	CAWSPGSMNTEAFF	TGTGCCTGGAGCCCCGGGAGTATGAACACTGAAGCTTTCTTT
TRBV5-4	-	TRBJ1-4	-	CASSLNSGGENEKLFF	TGTGCCAGCAGCTTGAACAGCGGGGGCGAGAATGAAAAACTGTTTTTT
TRBV7-2	-	TRBJ2-1	-	CASSLVSGAGIISNEQFF	TGTGCCAGCAGCTTAGTTTCAGGGGCCGGGATAATATCCAATGAGCAGTTCTTC
TRBV11-2	-	TRBJ2-1	-	CASRSIRGSSYNEQFF	TGTGCCAGCAGATCGATTCGGGGTTCCTCCTACAATGAGCAGTTCTTC
TRBV10-3	-	TRBJ1-3	-	CAINPGAGNTIYF	TGTGCCATCAACCCAGGGGCTGGAAACACCATATATTTT
TRBV29-1	-	TRBJ2-1	TRBD1	CSVEDPDRGSYNEQFF	TGCAGCGTTGAAGATCCCGACAGGGGCTCCTACAATGAGCAGTTCTTC
TRBV5-1	-	TRBJ1-1	-	CASSLDRRNTEAFF	TGCGCCAGCAGCTTGGACAGGAGGAACACTGAAGCTTTCTTT
TRBV2	-	TRBJ2-5	TRBD2	CASSEGASGRASGGTQYF	TGTGCCAGCAGTGAAGGAGCTAGCGGGAGGGCTTCAGGGGGGACCCAGTACTTC